This TCR beta chain was retrieved from a study of blood T cell repertoires in COVID-19. Study summary: Samples representing acute and convalescent COVID-19 were sourced from the United States, Italy and Spain.

Across 20 to 25 US areas, participants ranged in age from 18 to 89 years. Before being deemed recovered, Cohort 3 donors had two negative PCRs, clearance, or symptom resolution. Profiled with immunoSEQ multiplex PCR; TCRdb holds only in-frame clones, not every one. The sample comprises over 200,000 clones, 65% to 90% of which are singletons, and roughly 15% rests with the top ten. The TCR originated in a man aged 18 to 30 who had recovered from COVID-19. The sequenced sample consisted of PBMCs or T cells enriched from blood (not recorded which).

This CDR3 reads CATQRAVAGEQFF. The CDR3 DNA reads TGTGCCACCCAACGAGCGGTTGCGGGCGAGCAGTTCTTC. V and J are TRBV12-3 or TRBV12-4 and TRBJ2-1, with D possibly being TRBD2 (5 bases). The CDR3 length is 13 residues. Trimming took 10 bases from V and 10 from J, leaving 20 bases between them.